Described below is a single T cell receptor beta chain sequence and its context. This clonotype was observed a few times. The antigen it binds to is not known. No quality values exist for individual bases; no much larger clone is one base distant. Relative to germline, V is missing 5 bases and J is missing 7 bases, with 8 bases of the junction outside any gene match. In the germline V gene, CDR1 corresponds to SGHTA and CDR2 to FQGNSA. From the cysteine through the phenylalanine, the CDR3 covers 15 amino acids. CDR3 DNA is the only sequence kept; it has 45 bases, read in frame from the first base. This specimen comes from a study (dated by TCRdb to the mid-2010s). Background for the entire study: Whether tumor-infiltrating Tregs in breast cancer are recruited from blood Tregs or converted in situ from other CD4+ T cell subsets was tested. General findings and caveats noted by the study authors: Tumor-infiltrating Treg TCR alpha and beta sequences overlapped most with tumor naive CD4+ T cells, then with blood naive CD4+ T cells. The validation in the larger cohort was limited to a single TCR beta V-J rearrangement instead of whole repertoires. Tumor memory CD4+ T cell TCR gene usage was found to cluster with blood and lymph node memory CD4+ cells and with lymph node naive CD4+ cells.

To purify naive CD4+ T cells, the Miltenyi Naive CD4+ T Cell Isolation kit was used, and CD25 microbeads served to deplete Tregs. Tregs, naive and memory CD4+ T cells from tumor, blood and ipsilateral draining lymph nodes of about five breast cancer patients underwent full-length TCR alpha and beta sequencing. Ficoll density gradient centrifugation was used to isolate mononuclear cells from lymph nodes or from 50 ml of peripheral blood. Sorted cell populations were confirmed by FACS to exceed 90% purity. Full-length TCR variable regions were amplified by 5' RACE PCR using constant-region reverse primers, and then by semi-nested PCR using Nested Universal Primer A. Using the ReliaPrep RNA Cell Miniprep System, total RNA was extracted, and the SMARTer RACE 5'/3' Kit was then used to reverse transcribe the RNA into 5'RACE-ready cDNA. Full-length TCR alpha and beta libraries were barcoded with multiplex adaptors and sequenced on an Illumina MiSeq. The paper's data handling went like this. Sequencing data were pooled across the five patients for each of nine subset-tissue groups and compared by unsupervised clustering of TCR gene usage. The Morisita-Horn index was used to calculate repertoire similarity, with shared sequences weighted by how much each contributed to each repertoire. The public reads were reprocessed in TCRdb via fastp at Q25 and MiXCR, keeping in-frame beta chains. All rows with the same CDR3 protein become a single entry with the most common DNA and genes. TCRdb's processing, not the study's, gives the V and J calls here. Within this sample are about 54,000 distinct CDR3 sequences, with roughly 17% of them counted one time only. Roughly 2.4% of the sample goes to the ten largest clones.

Input material: naive CD4+ T cells sorted from blood. The intended sense of this specimen's cell subset or site label: naive CD4+ T cells, CD4+CD45RA+CD25-. The V and J segments used are TRBV7-2 and TRBJ2-2; the junction holds 9 bases that match TRBD1. The clonotype comes from a female donor with breast cancer. The CDR3 amino acid sequence is: CASSPNRGRDGELFF. At the DNA level, the sequence is TGTGCCAGCAGCCCGAACAGGGGGCGCGACGGGGAGCTGTTTTTT.